Following are 29 T cell receptor beta chains from one sample sequenced in a study of metastatic and nonmetastatic thyroid tumors. Patients were all untreated before their thyroid surgery. TCRdb re-analyzed the PCR reads through MiXCR. Of roughly 15,000 clones listed, about 21% are singletons. Sample: blood. Receptor source: a female donor with papillary thyroid cancer or a benign thyroid nodule (not recorded which). Some clones in this sample may be carry-over from other donors' samples.

This clone was detected many times. The CDR3 protein is CARQVSETQYF. The CDR3 DNA sequence: TGTGCCAGACAGGTCTCGGAGACCCAGTACTTC. V usage is TRBV2 and J usage is TRBJ2-5; TRBD1 might be the D (5 bases). There are 11 residues in the CDR3. Trimming pared 9 bases from V and 5 bases from J, leaving 10 bases between. Germline values: CDR1 SNHLY, CDR2 FYNNEI.

This clone has ten or more counts. A much larger clone sits a single nucleotide away, making a read error possible. At the DNA level, this CDR3 is encoded by other sequences in the same sample as well. The J gene is TRBJ2-2, the V gene TRBV29-1; a weak D match, TRBD2 (6 bases). Germline CDR1 is SQVTM and CDR2 is ANQGSEA. The length of the CDR3 is 12 residues. With 3 bases removed from V and 6 bases from J, the gap between germline ends came to 8 bases. This CDR3 is CSVDPGAGELFF. CDR3 DNA sequence: TGCAGCGTTGACCCGGGGGCCGGGGAGCTGTTTTTT.

The table lists this clone with many counts. The chain joins TRBV18 to TRBJ2-5; TRBD2 matches 7 bases. After removal of 5 bases from V and 7 bases from J, the junction contained 7 bases not matched to a gene. Germline loops: CDR1 KGHSH, CDR2 LQKENI. The CDR3 contains 13 residues. The CDR3 DNA sequence: TGTGCCAGCTCAAGCGGGGAAAAGGGGACCCAGTACTTC. It is translated as CASSSGEKGTQYF.

This clone was detected many times. The chain joins TRBV20-1 to TRBJ1-1, with D hard to call. Trimming stripped 6 bases from V and 2 bases from J, with 16 bases between. The CDR3 extends over 14 amino acids. The germline V gene has CDR1 DFQATT and CDR2 SNEGSKA (reference sequence). CDR3 in DNA: TGCAGTGCGGCAAGAAAAATAAGAAACACTGAAGCTTTCTTT. Translating it yields CSAARKIRNTEAFF.

This clone showed up many times. The V gene is TRBV19, the J gene TRBJ2-2; 7 bases map to TRBD1. The ends lost 5 bases at V and 1 base at J; junction bases unmatched: 7. The CDR3 sequence is 16 residues long. The V gene's germline CDR1 is LNHDA and CDR2 SQIVND (reference sequence). The CDR3 region is CASSQRDSLNTGELFF. CDR3 nucleotide sequence: TGTGCCAGTAGTCAACGGGACAGCCTGAACACCGGGGAGCTGTTTTTT.

By share, this clone ranks as medium-sized. The genes are TRBV12-5 and TRBJ2-7, with D possibly matching TRBD1 (8 bases). Per the germline V gene, CDR1 is LGHNT and CDR2 is FRNRAP. CDR3 length: 16 residues. V shed 2 bases and J shed 2 bases, with 16 bases lying between them. The CDR3 loop reads CASGLRPGGQAYEQYF. CDR3 DNA: TGTGCTAGTGGTTTGCGTCCGGGGGGACAGGCCTACGAGCAGTACTTC. The full variable domain, rest sourced from reference TRBV12-5 and TRBJ2-7, is DARVTQTPRHKVTEMGQEVTMRCQPILGHNTVFWYRQTMMQGLELLAYFRNRAPLDDSGMPKDRFSAEMPDATLATLKIQPSEPRDSAVYFCASGLRPGGQAYEQYFGPGTRLTVT.

This clone was counted many times. This chain connects TRBV5-4 to TRBJ1-1; D is uncertain. CDR3 length equals 16 residues. V dropped 6 bases and J dropped 6 bases, with 24 bases sitting between them. Germline CDR1 SGHNT, CDR2 YYREEE (reference sequence). CDR3 in amino acids: CASTPGKAKVGAEAFF. The DNA of the CDR3 is TGTGCCAGCACCCCCGGAAAAGCTAAGGTTGGGGCTGAAGCTTTCTTT.

This clone is classed as medium-sized. This chain links TRBV7-6 with TRBJ2-3; no reliable D call. The CDR3 runs to 15 residues. Trimming left V 1 base short and J 2 bases short, with 10 bases between. From germline, CDR1 is SGHVS and CDR2 FNYEAQ. CDR3 nucleotide sequence: TGTGCCAGCAGCTTAGGAGTGCTAGTCACAGATACGCAGTATTTT. Translated: CASSLGVLVTDTQYF. The full variable domain, with the rest looked up from reference TRBV7-6 and TRBJ2-3, is GAGVSQSPRYKVTKRGQDVALRCDPISGHVSLYWYRQALGQGPEFLTYFNYEAQQDKSGLPNDRFSAERPEGSISTLTIQRTEQRDSAMYRCASSLGVLVTDTQYFGPGTRLTVL.

This chain links TRBV2 with TRBJ1-2; D perhaps matches TRBD1 (6 bases). The length of the CDR3 is 13 residues. Trimming took 5 bases from V and 4 from J, leaving 11 bases between them. Germline CDR1 reads SNHLY; CDR2 reads FYNNEI. The CDR3 here is CASSNGQTYGYTF. CDR3 coding DNA: TGTGCCAGCAGTAACGGACAGACCTATGGCTACACCTTC.

In its sample, this clone was seen a few times. The rearrangement uses TRBV6-2 or TRBV6-3 and TRBJ2-7; 10 bases agree with TRBD2. Germline CDR1 is MNHEY and CDR2 is SVGEGT. Trimming at V came to 6 bases and at J to 2 bases, leaving 7 bases not matched to a gene. CDR3 length: 15 residues. CDR3 bases: TGTGCCAGCAGGCCTCCGGGACTAGCGCCCTACGAGCAGTACTTC. Amino acid sequence: CASRPPGLAPYEQYF.

The chain combines TRBV6-1 with TRBJ2-7, with TRBD2 matching over 7 bases. Unmatched junction bases numbered 6, after V lost 3 bases and J lost 1 base. CDR3 length equals 15 residues. Germline V CDR1 and CDR2: MNHNS, SASEGT. CDR3 DNA: TGTGCCAGCAGTGATATCGGCGGGGGATCCTACGAGCAGTACTTC. Translated, it gives CASSDIGGGSYEQYF.

This clone was detected many times. This sequence joins TRBV11-3 and TRBJ1-1, with D uncertain. With 1 base removed from V and 4 bases from J, the gap between germline ends came to 10 bases. The CDR3 spans 14 residues. Germline V gene data show CDR1 as SGHNT and CDR2 as YENEEA. CDR3 loop: CASSLGAWVTEAFF. The CDR3, as DNA: TGTGCCAGCAGCTTAGGGGCCTGGGTCACTGAAGCTTTCTTT.

The table lists this clone with many counts. The chain is built from TRBV11-2 and TRBJ2-7, with TRBD1 matching 9 bases. V gave up 2 bases and J gave up 6 bases; unmatched junction bases: 5. CDR3 length equals 14 residues. The V gene's germline CDR1 is SGHAT and CDR2 FQNNGV. CDR3 residues: CASSLNTGGGEQYF. The CDR3 DNA sequence: TGTGCCAGCAGCTTAAATACAGGGGGCGGCGAGCAGTACTTC.

This clone was counted only a few times. The chain combines TRBV11-3 with TRBJ2-3; TRBD2 might be the D (6 bases). CDR1 is SGHNT and CDR2 is YENEEA in the germline V gene. Trimming stripped 5 bases from V and 5 bases from J, with 17 bases between. The CDR3 totals 15 residues. CDR3 in amino acids: CASSLGLGGVDTQYF. The CDR3, as DNA: TGTGCCAGCAGCCTAGGACTGGGAGGAGTAGATACGCAGTATTTT.

This clone is deemed medium-sized (0.01 to 0.1%). This chain links TRBV24-1 with TRBJ2-2, with D possibly TRBD2 on 6 matching bases. Germline-derived CDR1 and CDR2 are KGHDR and SFDVKD. The V end was cut by 9 bases, the J end by 4 bases, with 17 bases between. There are 15 residues in the CDR3. The CDR3 loop is CATRPGRGFTGELFF. CDR3 DNA sequence: TGTGCCACCCGCCCCGGGCGGGGTTTCACCGGGGAGCTGTTTTTT.

The chain combines TRBV27 with TRBJ2-5; D is unresolved. CDR1 is MNHEY, CDR2 SMNVEV, per germline (reference sequence). There are 12 residues in the CDR3. Trimming cost V 8 bases and J 13 bases, with 20 bases left between them. The CDR3 DNA sequence: TGTGCCAGCCCGCCGAAACAAGAGACCACGTACTTC. It encodes CASPPKQETTYF.

By its share, this clone is medium-sized. V gene TRBV6-1 combines with J gene TRBJ2-7, with 7 bases lining up with TRBD1. The CDR3 is 14 residues long. Germline V gene sequence: CDR1 MNHNS, CDR2 SASEGT. With 6 bases clipped from V and 3 bases from J, the junction kept 8 bases outside the gene matches. CDR3 region: CASSLQGQSYEQYF. In DNA form, the CDR3 reads TGTGCCAGCAGCTTACAGGGGCAGAGCTACGAGCAGTACTTC.

This sequence joins TRBV11-1 and TRBJ1-2; D possibly corresponds to TRBD1 (5 bases). Trimming removed 0 bases from V and 2 bases from J, with 16 bases in between. This CDR3 has 17 amino acids. Germline V CDR1 and CDR2: SGHAT, FQDESV (reference sequence). CDR3 bases: TGTGCCAGCAGCTTAGCGCATTCAGGGAACACAAACTATGGCTACACCTTC. As protein: CASSLAHSGNTNYGYTF.

This sequence joins TRBV28 and TRBJ2-7, with D possibly TRBD1 on 5 matching bases. The germline gives CDR1 MDHEN, CDR2 SYDVKM. V lost 3 bases, J lost 7 bases, and 13 bases lay in between. The CDR3 extends over 13 amino acids. CDR3 amino acids: CASSFPRVGEQYF. DNA for the CDR3: TGTGCCAGCAGTTTCCCCAGGGTGGGGGAGCAGTACTTC.

This clone has ten or more counts. J is TRBJ2-1 and V is TRBV15; TRBD2 aligns across 10 bases. Germline V gives CDR1 LNHNV, CDR2 YYDKDF (reference sequence). V lost 0 bases to trimming and J lost 1 base; unmatched junction nucleotides: 0. CDR3 length: 16 amino acids. The CDR3 loop is CATSRELAGSYNEQFF. The CDR3 DNA sequence: TGTGCCACCAGCAGAGAACTAGCGGGATCCTACAATGAGCAGTTCTTC.

A few counts support this clone. The chain joins TRBV6-1 to TRBJ2-7; D might be TRBD1 (5 bases). The CDR3 contains 15 residues. CDR1 and CDR2 from the germline V gene are MNHNS and SASEGT. Trimming pared 6 bases from V and 9 bases from J, leaving 24 bases between. The CDR3 DNA reads as TGTGCCAGCAGCACCGACAGTGGGGAAGGTGTGTTGCAGTACTTC. Its translation: CASSTDSGEGVLQYF.

This clone was seen ten or more times. The chain has TRBV6-1 and TRBJ1-6, with 7 positions matching TRBD1. V lost 6 bases to trimming and J lost 10 bases; unmatched junction nucleotides: 9. Germline assignment: CDR1 MNHNS and CDR2 SASEGT. The CDR3 extends over 14 amino acids. CDR3 DNA: TGTGCCAGCAGGGGGACAGTGCAGCACTCACCCCTCCACTTT. It specifies CASRGTVQHSPLHF.

Here the CDR3 DNA reads TGTGCCAGCAGCCAGTCCTACGAGCAGTACTTC. Translating it yields CASSQSYEQYF. The chain links TRBV6-2 or TRBV6-3 to TRBJ2-7; D not certain. The CDR3 covers 11 residues. CDR1 and CDR2 (germline): MNHEY, SVGEGT. Between the trimmed V and J ends, which lost 6 bases and 1 base, there was a span of 4 bases.

This clone has ten or more counts. The J gene is TRBJ1-1, the V gene TRBV5-4; TRBD1 is a possible D gene (6 bases). The germline gives CDR1 SGHNT, CDR2 YYREEE (reference sequence). This CDR3 contains 15 residues. Trimming took 0 bases from V and 1 from J, leaving 10 bases between them. The CDR3 DNA sequence: TGTGCCAGCAGCTTGGAGGGGGGGCAGAACACTGAAGCTTTCTTT. It codes for CASSLEGGQNTEAFF.

In its sample, this clone is medium-sized (0.01 to 0.1%). V and J are TRBV6-1 and TRBJ2-7; 13 positions agree with TRBD2. There are 17 residues in the CDR3. From germline, CDR1 is MNHNS and CDR2 SASEGT. The V segment lost 6 bases and the J segment 1 base; nucleotides outside the gene matches: 9. In DNA form, the CDR3 reads TGTGCCAGCAGCAGAGAATCGGGACTAGCGGGATCCTACGAGCAGTACTTC. Translated: CASSRESGLAGSYEQYF.

This rearrangement joins TRBV20-1 to TRBJ2-3, with 9 bases identical to TRBD2. The CDR3 loop spans 15 amino acids. CDR1 DFQATT and CDR2 SNEGSKA come from the germline V gene (reference sequence). V was pared by 3 bases and J by 6 bases, with 10 bases of the junction left unmatched. CDR3: CSARGVAGEGDTQYF. The CDR3 DNA reads as TGCAGTGCTAGGGGGGTAGCGGGAGAGGGGGATACGCAGTATTTT.

This rearrangement joins TRBV20-1 to TRBJ2-7, with D perhaps matching TRBD2 (5 bases). CDR3 length: 12 amino acids. V gave up 1 base and J gave up 2 bases, with 6 bases separating them. CDR1 is DFQATT and CDR2 is SNEGSKA in the germline V gene (reference sequence). CDR3 loop: CSARAGTYEQYF. Written as DNA, the CDR3 is TGCAGTGCTAGAGCGGGGACCTACGAGCAGTACTTC.

The V gene is TRBV30, the J gene TRBJ2-7, with 7 nucleotides matching TRBD2. After removal of 3 bases from V and 0 bases from J, the junction contained 5 bases not matched to a gene. The CDR3 contains 14 residues. Per the germline V gene, CDR1 is GTSNPN and CDR2 is SVGIG (reference sequence). The CDR3 is CAWRGGCSSYEQYF. CDR3 sequence (DNA): TGTGCCTGGAGGGGGGGGTGTAGCTCCTACGAGCAGTACTTC.

This clone was counted ten times or more. This chain joins TRBV4-1 and TRBJ2-7, with D uncertain. The CDR3 has 15 amino acids. V was trimmed by 1 base and J by 0 bases, leaving 10 bases between them. Germline V gives CDR1 MGHRA, CDR2 YSYEKL. CDR3 residues: CASSQAFSSSYEQYF. For the CDR3, the DNA is TGCGCCAGCAGCCAAGCTTTCTCCAGCTCCTACGAGCAGTACTTC.